This T cell receptor (beta chain) was profiled in a study of blood T cell repertoires in COVID-19. Whole-study context: Donors in the United States, Italy and Spain gave samples during acute or convalescent COVID-19. T cells, B-cell-depleted T cells, or PBMCs supplied cDNA or gDNA.

Per the original methods: Amplifying reference gene primers gave estimates of nucleated cell counts. TCRdb keeps only in-frame clones here, not all; method: immunoSEQ multiplex PCR. That table gives V, J and clone size, and the DNA gave D and trimming. Among 150,000 to 200,000 clones listed, 90% were seen once. V was pared by 1 base and J by 6 bases, with 13 bases between. The CDR3 length is 15 residues. Looked up from germline, CDR1 is WSHSY and CDR2 is SAAADI. This TCR came from a man over 45 with acute or convalescent COVID-19. Sequencing was carried out using peripheral blood. This chain links TRBV10-2 with TRBJ2-1, with D possibly matching TRBD2 (6 bases). CDR3 in DNA: TGCGCCAGCAGTGAGTTCTACGGGAGTGGCAATGAGCAGTTCTTC. Its protein is CASSEFYGSGNEQFF.